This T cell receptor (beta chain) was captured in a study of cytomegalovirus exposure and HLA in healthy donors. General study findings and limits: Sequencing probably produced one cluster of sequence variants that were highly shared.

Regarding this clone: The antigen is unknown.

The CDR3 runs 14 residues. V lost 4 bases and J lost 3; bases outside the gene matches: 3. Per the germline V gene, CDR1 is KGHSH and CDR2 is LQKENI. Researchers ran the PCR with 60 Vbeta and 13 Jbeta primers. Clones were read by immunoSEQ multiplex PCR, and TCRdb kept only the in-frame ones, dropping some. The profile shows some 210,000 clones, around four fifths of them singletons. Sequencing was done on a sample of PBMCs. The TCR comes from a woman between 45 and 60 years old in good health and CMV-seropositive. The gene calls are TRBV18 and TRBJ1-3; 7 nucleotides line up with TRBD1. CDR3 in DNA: TGTGCCAGCTCACTCGACAGGGTTGGAAACACCATATATTTT. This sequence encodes CASSLDRVGNTIYF.